These 30 T cell receptor beta chains share one sample of origin, sequenced in a study of neurological immune-mediated disorders. From the 5' RACE reads, TCRdb called clonotypes with MiXCR, one entry per CDR3 protein. Of tens of thousands of distinct CDR3 sequences detected, 10% appear once; the ten largest clones hold 8.5% to 10%. Documented time point: longitudinal time-point 1 (baseline). The sequenced sample consisted of PBMCs. The receptor source for this set is a man aged 25-45 years in good health.

This clonotype has ten or more counts. V and J are TRBV12-3 or TRBV12-4 and TRBJ2-7; TRBD1 matches 10 bases. CDR3 length: 15 amino acids. V trimming: 1 base; J trimming: 4 bases; junction bases outside the gene matches: 4. CDR3 sequence (DNA): TGTGCCAGCAGTTTAGAGGACAGGGGGTTGTACGAGCAGTACTTC. Translation: CASSLEDRGLYEQYF.

The sample holds many counts of this clonotype. The chain carries TRBV12-3 or TRBV12-4 and TRBJ2-2; a possible D gene is TRBD1 (5 bases). The ends were cut back, 6 bases at V and 5 bases at J, with 10 bases in the middle. The CDR3 runs to 13 residues. The DNA of the CDR3 is TGTGCCAGCAGACCAGACAGAACCGGGGAGCTGTTTTTT. Translating gives CASRPDRTGELFF.

This clonotype was observed a single time. A read error may explain this, as a much larger clone is one base away. As the CDR3 is not closed by the conserved phenylalanine or tryptophan, this likely results from a read error. The V gene is TRBV5-1, the J gene TRBJ2-2; D gene ambiguous. Trimming left V 7 bases short and J 1 base short, with 14 bases between. Germline loops: CDR1 SGHRS, CDR2 YFSETQ. The CDR3 totals 15 residues. CDR3: CASSESGMNTGELFS. The CDR3 nucleotides are TGCGCCAGCTCAGAGAGTGGGATGAACACCGGGGAGCTGTTTTCT.

This clonotype was observed at least ten times. The chain joins TRBV6-9 to TRBJ2-7, with 9 positions matching TRBD2. CDR1 and CDR2 (germline): MNHGY, SVAAGI. J gave up 6 bases and V 5 bases, and 11 bases lay outside the gene matches. This CDR3 region has 15 residues. The CDR3 bases are TGTGCCAGCAGTCTACTAGCGGGCCTAGGTCTCGAGCAGTACTTC. Translation gives CASSLLAGLGLEQYF.

This clonotype was found many times. The V gene is TRBV9, the J gene TRBJ2-2, with TRBD2 identical over 9 bases. The germline V gene encodes CDR1 SGDLS and CDR2 YYNGEE. Trimming cost V 4 bases and J 4 bases; bases outside gene matches: 14. The CDR3 consists of 18 residues. The CDR3 DNA follows: TGTGCCAGCAGCCCCGAGAGAGCGGGAGGCCGCCTCACCGGGGAGCTGTTTTTT. This sequence encodes CASSPERAGGRLTGELFF.

The chain recombines TRBV28 with TRBJ2-7; tentative D call: TRBD1 (5 bases). Germline-derived CDR1 and CDR2 are MDHEN and SYDVKM. This CDR3 has 11 residues. Trimming shortened V by 5 bases and J by 7 bases, and 9 bases separated the two germline ends. In DNA, the CDR3 is TGTGCCAGCAGTGCCCCAGGGGAGCAGTACTTC. Its protein product is CASSAPGEQYF.

This clonotype was observed many times. The chain combines TRBV15 with TRBJ2-4; TRBD1 or TRBD2 may be the D gene (6 bases each). The CDR3 spans 15 residues. Germline V lookup: CDR1 LNHNV, CDR2 YYDKDF (reference sequence). Trimming took off 2 bases at V and 8 bases at J, with 16 bases between the two ends. CDR3 protein: CATSRLTVRGDIQYF. DNA for the CDR3: TGTGCCACCAGCAGACTTACCGTAAGGGGGGACATTCAGTACTTC.

Only a few counts were recorded for this clonotype. The chain uses TRBV15 and TRBJ2-7; D uncertain. V was clipped by 1 base and J by 3 bases, with 7 bases between them. The germline V gene encodes CDR1 LNHNV and CDR2 YYDKDF (reference sequence). CDR3 length: 13 amino acids. The CDR3 sequence is CATSRGLYYEQYF. DNA for the CDR3: TGTGCCACCAGCAGAGGACTGTACTACGAGCAGTACTTC.

The chain is built from TRBV29-1 and TRBJ1-5; D is perhaps TRBD1 (5 bases). The V gene lost 1 base and the J gene lost 6 bases, with 10 bases spanning the gap. The CDR3 extends over 13 amino acids. CDR1 and CDR2 (germline): SQVTM, ANQGSEA. The CDR3 protein is CSVEAGSGQPQHF. The CDR3 DNA follows: TGCAGCGTTGAAGCAGGGTCTGGTCAGCCCCAGCATTTT.

The CDR3 protein is CASAQGMTGELFF. The DNA for the CDR3 is TGTGCCAGCGCCCAGGGCATGACCGGGGAGCTGTTTTTT. V and J are TRBV7-2 and TRBJ2-2; D perhaps matches TRBD1 (5 bases). From germline, CDR1 is SGHTA and CDR2 FQGNSA. The CDR3 has 13 amino acids. V dropped 8 bases and J dropped 5 bases, with 12 bases sitting between them.

About this clonotype itself: This sequence may be a read error, since a much larger clone differs from it by one base. The chain employs TRBV5-5 and TRBJ1-2, with D unclear. Germline V gene sequence: CDR1 SGHKS, CDR2 YYEKEE (reference sequence). The CDR3 spans 17 residues. Here the CDR3 reads CASSLEYRPVGYYAYTF. The CDR3 DNA follows: TGTGCCAGCAGCTTGGAGTACCGCCCGGTAGGGTACTATGCCTACACCTTC.

This clonotype showed up many times. This sequence joins TRBV5-1 and TRBJ2-1, with a weak D call TRBD2 (6 bases). The CDR3 totals 12 residues. CDR1 is SGHRS and CDR2 is YFSETQ in the germline V gene. Trimming took 3 bases from V and 9 from J, leaving 10 bases between them. CDR3 amino acids: CASSSGLFEQFF. The CDR3 region has the DNA TGCGCCAGCAGCTCGGGACTTTTTGAGCAGTTCTTC.

About this clonotype: A read error may be the cause here, since a much bigger clone is one base away. This chain joins TRBV7-2 and TRBJ2-1, with 13 bases identical to TRBD2. CDR1 SGHTA and CDR2 FQGNSA come from the germline V gene. J lost 7 bases, V lost 5 bases, and 11 bases had no gene match. The length of the CDR3 is 17 residues. The CDR3: CASSPWTSGREGNEQFF. The CDR3 DNA is TGTGCCAGCAGCCCATGGACTAGCGGGAGAGAAGGGAATGAGCAGTTCTTC.

This clonotype appeared many times. V and J are TRBV5-6 and TRBJ1-1; D not resolved. In germline, CDR1 is SGHDT, CDR2 YYEEEE. Between the trimmed V and J ends, which lost 0 bases and 3 bases, there was a span of 9 bases. The CDR3 is 14 residues long. The CDR3 nucleotides read TGTGCCAGCAGCTTGGCATTGGAGGACACTGAAGCTTTCTTT. Its translation: CASSLALEDTEAFF.

This clonotype has only a few counts. The V gene is TRBV18, the J gene TRBJ2-7, with a weak D call TRBD2 (6 bases). Trimming removed 2 bases at V and 0 bases at J, with 11 bases between. Per germline, CDR1 KGHSH and CDR2 LQKENI. The CDR3 totals 15 residues. This CDR3 reads CASSPGGTSSYEQYF. CDR3 DNA: TGTGCCAGCTCACCAGGGGGGACCAGCTCCTACGAGCAGTACTTC.

This clonotype was seen many times. The CDR3 is CASSLARQGHTEAFF. DNA for the CDR3: TGCGCCAGCAGCTTGGCCCGGCAGGGCCACACTGAAGCTTTCTTT. The V call is TRBV5-1, the J call TRBJ1-1; tentative D call: TRBD1 (5 bases). CDR1 is SGHRS, CDR2 YFSETQ, per germline. Trimming pared 0 bases from V and 3 bases from J, leaving 12 bases between. This CDR3 region has 15 residues.

V is TRBV29-1 and J is TRBJ2-3; the match to TRBD2 covers 7 bases. CDR3 length: 13 residues. J was trimmed by 2 bases and V by 4 bases; bases with no gene match: 3. CDR1 and CDR2 (germline): SQVTM, ANQGSEA. The CDR3 DNA sequence: TGCAGCGTTGTGGCGGGGGTCACAGATACGCAGTATTTT. Translation gives CSVVAGVTDTQYF.

The V and J genes are TRBV28 and TRBJ2-7; 10 bases line up with TRBD2. The CDR3 runs to 19 residues. CDR1 and CDR2 (germline): MDHEN, SYDVKM. The V segment lost 5 bases and the J segment 2 bases; nucleotides outside the gene matches: 18. The CDR3 here is CASSTSGWTSGTWPYEQYF. CDR3 DNA: TGTGCCAGCAGTACATCCGGTTGGACTAGCGGCACCTGGCCCTACGAGCAGTACTTC.

This clonotype was observed many times. The CDR3 nucleotides are TGTGCCAGCAGCTTAACTCAAGCGGGGGGTGGGCAGTATTTT. This codes for CASSLTQAGGGQYF. The chain couples TRBV7-2 to TRBJ2-3; 9 positions match TRBD2. V was pared by 2 bases and J by 11 bases, with 8 bases of the junction left unmatched. Germline V lookup: CDR1 SGHTA, CDR2 FQGNSA. The CDR3 has 14 residues.

This clonotype occurred many times. The chain couples TRBV6-8 to TRBJ2-7; D ambiguous. CDR1 is MNHGY, CDR2 SAAAGT, per germline. The CDR3 totals 12 residues. Trimming removed 2 bases from V and 6 bases from J, with 8 bases in between. CDR3 bases: TGTGCCAGCAGTTACCCCGTCGGCGAGCAGTACTTC. Amino acid sequence: CASSYPVGEQYF.

At least ten counts were recorded for this clonotype. The rearrangement joins TRBV7-6 to TRBJ2-3; D remains ambiguous. Looked up from germline, CDR1 is SGHVS and CDR2 is FNYEAQ. V was shortened by 3 bases and J by 4 bases, with 11 bases between the two germline ends. The length of the CDR3 is 14 residues. The CDR3 nucleotides are TGTGCCAGCAGCTTTTCACCAGCAGCAGATACGCAGTATTTT. Translating gives CASSFSPAADTQYF.

This clonotype appeared many times. The chain joins TRBV29-1 to TRBJ2-3; a weak D match, TRBD1 (6 bases). Germline values: CDR1 SQVTM, CDR2 ANQGSEA. CDR3 length equals 13 residues. Trimming removed 8 bases from V and 2 bases from J, with 14 bases in between. CDR3: CSPRDTNTDTQYF. Here the CDR3 DNA reads TGCAGCCCTCGGGACACTAACACAGATACGCAGTATTTT.

This clonotype was seen at least ten times. The V and J genes are TRBV12-3 or TRBV12-4 and TRBJ1-1, with 10 positions matching TRBD1. The V and J ends lost 3 bases and 3 bases, in that order; junction bases with no gene match: 10. The CDR3 is made up of 17 amino acids. Written as DNA, the CDR3 is TGTGCCAGCAGTTTCCGGACAGGGGGAGGAACGGACACTGAAGCTTTCTTT. This gives the protein CASSFRTGGGTDTEAFF.

The sample holds many counts of this clonotype. The chain carries TRBV18 and TRBJ1-2; 7 nucleotides line up with TRBD1. Germline CDR1 is KGHSH and CDR2 is LQKENI. V lost 5 bases, J lost 8 bases, and 2 bases stayed unmatched. This CDR3 spans 11 amino acids. The CDR3 region has the DNA TGTGCCAGCTCAGACAGGGAAGGCTACACCTTC. Its translation is CASSDREGYTF.

This clonotype was counted ten times or more. The rearrangement uses TRBV5-1 and TRBJ1-5; a weak D match, TRBD1 (6 bases). The germline gives CDR1 SGHRS, CDR2 YFSETQ. CDR3 length equals 13 residues. Deletions cut 4 bases from V and 4 bases from J, with 9 bases between. CDR3 DNA: TGCGCCAGCAGCCCAACAGGGAATCAGCCCCAGCATTTT. It translates to CASSPTGNQPQHF.

At least ten counts were recorded for this clonotype. The V call is TRBV6-5, the J call TRBJ2-3; TRBD2 might be the D (5 bases). CDR1 is MNHEY, CDR2 SVGAGI, per germline. The ends were cut back, 6 bases at V and 4 bases at J, with 17 bases in the middle. There are 15 residues in the CDR3. CDR3 nucleotide sequence: TGTGCCAGCAGGGTTGACGGGATAGCGTCAGATACGCAGTATTTT. Protein: CASRVDGIASDTQYF.

In this sample, this clonotype turned up many times. The chain joins TRBV11-2 to TRBJ2-5; D remains unclear. Germline CDR1 reads SGHAT; CDR2 reads FQNNGV. The CDR3 has 13 residues. Trimming pared 0 bases from V and 5 bases from J, leaving 7 bases between. CDR3 loop: CASSLDTPETQYF. The DNA of the CDR3 is TGTGCCAGCAGCTTAGATACACCCGAGACCCAGTACTTC.

This clonotype has ten or more counts. DNA of the CDR3: TGTGCCAGCAGCTTTCCTAGCACCTACGAGCAGTACTTC. This codes for CASSFPSTYEQYF. The gene calls are TRBV7-9 and TRBJ2-7; tentative D call: TRBD2 (5 bases). This CDR3 spans 13 amino acids. The germline V gene encodes CDR1 SEHNR and CDR2 FQNEAQ (reference sequence). The ends were cut back, 3 bases at V and 2 bases at J, with 8 bases in the middle.

There are many counts of this clonotype. This chain connects TRBV28 to TRBJ1-5; D possibly corresponds to TRBD1 (6 bases). In germline, CDR1 is MDHEN, CDR2 SYDVKM. V lost 2 bases to trimming and J lost 3 bases, with 8 bases between them. The CDR3 has 14 residues. The CDR3 coding sequence is TGTGCCAGCAGTTTAGCAGGGGTCAATCAGCCCCAGCATTTT. This translates into CASSLAGVNQPQHF.

Ten or more counts support this clonotype. The V call is TRBV27, the J call TRBJ2-7, with D uncertain. CDR3 length: 14 amino acids. The germline CDR1 and CDR2 sequences are MNHEY and SMNVEV (reference sequence). V was trimmed by 6 bases and J by 2 bases, leaving 14 bases between them. The CDR3 region is CASRGLGLTYEQYF. In DNA form, the CDR3 reads TGTGCCAGCAGGGGCCTCGGATTGACCTACGAGCAGTACTTC.